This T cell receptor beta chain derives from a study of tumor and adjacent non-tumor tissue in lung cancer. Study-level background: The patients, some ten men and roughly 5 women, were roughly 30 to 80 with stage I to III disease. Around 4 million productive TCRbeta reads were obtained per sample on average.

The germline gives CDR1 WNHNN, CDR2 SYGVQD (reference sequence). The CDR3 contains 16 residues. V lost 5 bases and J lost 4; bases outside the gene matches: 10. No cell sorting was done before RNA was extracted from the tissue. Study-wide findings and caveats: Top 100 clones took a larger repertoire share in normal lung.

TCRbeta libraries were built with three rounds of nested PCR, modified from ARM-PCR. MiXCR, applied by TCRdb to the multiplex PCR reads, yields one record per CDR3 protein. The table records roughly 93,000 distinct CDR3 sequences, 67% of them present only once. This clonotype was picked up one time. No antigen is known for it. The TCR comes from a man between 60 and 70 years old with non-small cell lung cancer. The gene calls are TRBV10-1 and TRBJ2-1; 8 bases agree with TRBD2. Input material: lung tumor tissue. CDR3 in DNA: TGCGCCAGCAGTAATGGACCAGCGGGGGTTTACAATGAGCAGTTCTTC. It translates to CASSNGPAGVYNEQFF.